The 3 T cell receptor beta chains listed next were all sequenced from one sample in a study of control samples from healthy donors and cancer patients. Profiled with immunoSEQ multiplex PCR; TCRdb holds only in-frame clones, not every one. The table records about 140,000 clones, roughly nine tenths of them present only once. The sequenced sample was blood. These receptors were obtained from a woman aged 30 to 39 in good health.

The V gene is TRBV27, the J gene TRBJ1-2; 11 bases are a match to TRBD1. The germline CDR1 and CDR2 sequences are MNHEY and SMNVEV (reference sequence). The CDR3 extends over 15 amino acids. Trimming took 10 bases from V and 3 from J; bases not matched to a gene: 10. CDR3 sequence reads: CATYGQGALHYGYTF. The CDR3 nucleotides read TGTGCCACCTACGGACAGGGGGCTTTGCACTATGGCTACACCTTC.

The chain employs TRBV28 and TRBJ2-2, with a possible D match to TRBD1 (6 bases). Germline values: CDR1 MDHEN, CDR2 SYDVKM. This CDR3 comprises 13 residues. CDR3 DNA: TGTGCAGCCGGGACATTGAACACCGGGGAGCTGTTTTTT. Amino acid sequence: CAAGTLNTGELFF.

There are a few counts of this clone. This chain joins TRBV14 and TRBJ1-3; 8 bases are a match to TRBD1. The CDR3 spans 15 residues. Germline V gene lookup returns CDR1 SGHDN and CDR2 FVKESK. Germline trimming cut 4 bases from V and 5 bases from J; bases unmatched to any gene: 7. The CDR3 nucleotides read TGTGCCAGCAGCCGCCAGGGGGCATGGAGAAACACCATATATTTT. It yields the protein CASSRQGAWRNTIYF.